The sequence of this T cell receptor beta chain was determined in a study of blood T cell repertoires in COVID-19 (dated by TCRdb to between 2020 and 2021). Regarding the research as a whole: Collaborator samples came from the United States, Italy and Spain and covered acute and convalescent phases of COVID-19. Where available, HLA class I and class II types were obtained from metadata supplied by the sample provider rather than from assay-based typing. The material from the prospective study consisted of cDNA or gDNA derived from T cells, B-cell-depleted T cells, or PBMCs. The samples were drawn from two sources: the first 160 participants of the ongoing ImmuneRACE study, and about 1,300 subjects contributed by 6 global collaborators. The repertoires were released in a freely available public database meant as a resource for research on the immune response to SARS-CoV-2. The sample metadata nearly always contained a de-identified subject ID, COVID-19 status, age in years and sex. Deeply sampled blood TCRbeta repertoires from subjects exposed to, actively infected with, or recovered from COVID-19 were included in the dataset.

TCRbeta CDR3 regions were amplified from genomic DNA using the immunoSEQ Assay, a bias-controlled multiplex PCR. The study's own analysis went as follows. The number of nucleated cells in each sample was estimated from the amplification of reference gene primers within the assay. To quantify the absolute abundance of each unique TCRbeta CDR3 rearrangement, sequence reads were collapsed and filtered. For each sample, productive Simpson clonality was calculated as the square root of Simpson's diversity index over productive rearrangements. TCRdb took over this immuneACCESS table, retaining in-frame rearrangements with V and J assigned. Such tables are incomplete; in checked studies, under half of the missing clones stem from an unresolved V gene, and the remainder is unexplained. V, J and clone size are taken as reported in that table, and D and trimming were inferred from the DNA itself. For this sample the table gives over 100,000 clones, of which 80% to 90% were detected only once. The ten largest clones take up roughly 7.9% of the sample.

Reading from cysteine to phenylalanine, the CDR3 counts 12 amino acids. Only the CDR3 DNA stays, 36 bases, in frame from base 1. CDR1 and CDR2 are drawn from the germline V gene: ENHRY, SYGVKD. At the junction V is shortened by 4 bases and J by 4 bases, with 7 bases in between. Of note for this clone: This clone's antigen is unknown. Per-nucleotide qualities are absent, and no much larger clonotype sits a single base away.

Collaborating institutions collected whole blood in K2EDTA tubes following their own protocols. Collaborator samples were shipped for TCRbeta analysis as frozen whole blood, isolated PBMCs, or DNA extracted from either sample type. Study-level results and caveats: Clinical and demographic metadata were provided uncurated, with the amount varying by source and participant.

This sequence originates from an elderly woman with active or convalescent COVID-19. The sequence is built from TRBV10-3 and TRBJ2-5; confidence is insufficient to name the D gene. The material sequenced was peripheral blood. In nucleotides, the sequence is TGTGCCATCAGTGGATCGGGAGAGACCCAGTACTTC. It encodes CAISGSGETQYF.